The clone carrying this TCR beta chain was seen only a few times. These data come from a study of blood T cell repertoires in COVID-19. Across the whole study: Acute and convalescent COVID-19 samples came from the United States, Italy and Spain. PBMCs, B-cell-depleted T cells, or T cells provided the cDNA or gDNA that made up the material.

The CDR3 runs to 16 residues. CDR1 is MDHEN and CDR2 is SYDVKM in the germline V gene. V shed 4 bases and J 4 bases; nucleotides not matched to a gene: 11. Under the authors' procedure: Amplification of reference gene primers provided the estimated nucleated cell counts. Assay used: immunoSEQ multiplex PCR; TCRdb lists only in-frame clones, some missing. V and J calls plus clone size are reproduced from that table; the DNA served to infer D and trimming. Of roughly 170,000 clones in the sample, 80% to 90% were seen once. J is TRBJ2-7 and V is TRBV28; 9 bases agree with TRBD1. The sequence was collected from a man in his 70s with active or convalescent COVID-19. The sequenced sample consisted of peripheral blood. In DNA, the CDR3 is TGTGCCAGCAGTTCCCCGACAGGGGGTATGCCTTACGAGCAGTACTTC. Amino acids: CASSSPTGGMPYEQYF.